Shown below are 9 T cell receptor beta chains from a single sample sequenced in a study of response to subunit inactivated influenza vaccine. TCRdb analysed the RT-PCR reads with MiXCR anew, one entry per CDR3 protein. Among 500,000 or so distinct CDR3 sequences listed, approximately 10% were seen once. The sample consisted of PBMCs from blood, taken 35 to 45 days after vaccination. The receptors come from a man between 50 and 59 years old who received an inactivated influenza vaccine.

The chain employs TRBV5-6 and TRBJ2-1, with TRBD1 as a possible D gene (6 bases). The germline V gene encodes CDR1 SGHDT and CDR2 YYEEEE. This CDR3 region has 13 residues. The V gene lost 4 bases and the J gene lost 15 bases, with 20 bases spanning the gap. CDR3 sequence reads: CASSERQVGTRFF. CDR3 nucleotide sequence: TGTGCCAGCAGCGAAAGACAGGTTGGGACCCGGTTCTTC. The variable domain in full, with the rest retrieved from reference TRBV5-6 and TRBJ2-1, is DAGVTQSPTHLIKTRGQQVTLRCSPKSGHDTVSWYQQALGQGPQFIFQYYEEEERQRGNFPDRFSGHQFPNYSSELNVNALLLGDSALYLCASSERQVGTRFFGPGTRLTVL.

The J gene is TRBJ1-1, the V gene TRBV5-1; D gene unclear. The CDR3 totals 16 residues. Germline V gives CDR1 SGHRS, CDR2 YFSETQ. V lost 3 bases and J lost 4, with 19 bases in between. The CDR3: CASSSGRRPTSTEAFF. The CDR3 bases are TGCGCCAGCAGCTCCGGACGGAGACCGACGAGCACTGAAGCTTTCTTT.

This clonotype was observed a handful of times. The rearrangement links TRBV4-3 to TRBJ2-7; D might be TRBD2 (6 bases). Trimming stripped 3 bases from V and 5 bases from J, with 17 bases between. Germline assignment: CDR1 LGHNA and CDR2 YSLEER. This CDR3 is built from 15 residues. This CDR3 reads CASSQVEGKGHEQYF. The CDR3 nucleotides read TGCGCCAGCAGCCAGGTGGAGGGAAAAGGCCACGAGCAGTACTTC.

This clonotype appeared a few times. The chain uses TRBV4-3 and TRBJ2-3, with D perhaps given as TRBD1 or TRBD2 (6 bases each). This CDR3 is 14 amino acids long. Germline V gene lookup returns CDR1 LGHNA and CDR2 YSLEER. Trimming took 4 bases from V and 5 from J, leaving 13 bases between them. CDR3 nucleotides: TGCGCCAGCAGCCGACTTAAGGGGGGAGATACGCAGTATTTT. This sequence encodes CASSRLKGGDTQYF.

In this sample, this clonotype turned up many times. At one boundary the junction diverges from the germline segment, which might be a read error. The J gene is TRBJ2-5, the V gene TRBV12-3 or TRBV12-4, with 9 bases fitting TRBD1. CDR3 length equals 14 residues. The CDR3 loop reads CASSLGTGRETQYF. Here the CDR3 DNA reads TGCGCCAGCAGCTTAGGGACAGGGAGAGAGACCCAGTACTTC.

Details on this clonotype: A much larger clone sits a single nucleotide away, making a read error possible. The chain carries TRBV20-1 and TRBJ2-7, with D hard to call. Trimming removed 1 base at V and 6 bases at J, with 13 bases between. In germline, CDR1 is DFQATT, CDR2 SNEGSKA (reference sequence). This CDR3 has 13 amino acids. The CDR3 nucleotides read TGCAGTGCTAGAGCCCCGACAAGGACCGAGCAGTACTTC. Translated: CSARAPTRTEQYF.

This chain links TRBV10-3 with TRBJ2-3; either TRBD1 or TRBD2 may fit D (7 bases each). V was pared by 7 bases and J by 4 bases, with 15 bases between. The CDR3 length is 14 residues. Germline values: CDR1 ENHRY, CDR2 SYGVKD. The CDR3 reads CAITARGRADTQYF. CDR3 bases: TGTGCCATCACGGCCAGGGGGAGGGCAGATACGCAGTATTTT.

This clonotype was picked up a small number of times. V gene TRBV5-1 combines with J gene TRBJ2-5, with D possibly TRBD1 on 5 matching bases. The CDR3 sequence is 13 residues long. V lost 2 bases, J lost 5 bases, and 10 bases lay in between. Looked up from germline, CDR1 is SGHRS and CDR2 is YFSETQ. In nucleotides, the CDR3 is TGCGCCAGCAGCTTCGGTCAGGGTGAGACCCAGTACTTC. It translates to CASSFGQGETQYF.

This chain uses TRBV6-2 or TRBV6-3 with TRBJ2-5, with 8 bases lining up with TRBD1. The CDR3 is 15 amino acids. Per the germline V gene, CDR1 is MNHEY and CDR2 is SVGEGT. The V segment lost 6 bases and the J segment 4 bases; nucleotides outside the gene matches: 10. For the CDR3, the DNA is TGTGCCAGCAGCCAAAGGAAGACAGGGGTAGAGACCCAGTACTTC. Translation: CASSQRKTGVETQYF.